The 25 T cell receptor beta chains in this list originate from one sample, sequenced in a study of vaccination effects on CD4 cells after COVID-19 (dated by TCRdb to between 2021 and 2024). No antigens are known for them. Libraries came from the immunoSEQ multiplex PCR assay. The table comes from immuneACCESS by way of TCRdb, which keeps in-frame sequences with V and J called. Part of the clones is missing from these tables; in studies checked, under half for an unresolved V gene and the rest for unknown reasons. Present in this sample are approximately 26,000 clones, 69% of which were seen just once. In total, the top ten clones hold 8.2% of the sample. In the ViraFEST assay, PBMC were stimulated with viral peptide pools, and antigen-specific CD4+ T cell clonotypes were then identified by expansion using TCR sequencing. After about 9 days of culture, CD4+ T cells were isolated with the EasySep CD4+ T cell isolation kit. Two doses of either the BNT162b2 or the mRNA-1273 mRNA SARS-CoV-2 vaccine were administered to participants.

This specimen was CD4+ T cells from PBMCs cultured with SARS-CoV-2 spike peptides, taken after COVID-19 vaccination. The sample's cell subset or site, from its label and the paper: SARS-CoV-2 spike overlapping peptide pool stimulation. The receptors come from a human donor who received a COVID-19 vaccine.

Here the CDR3 reads CASTLGVVNTEAFF. The CDR3 bases are TGTGCCAGCACCCTAGGAGTGGTGAACACTGAAGCTTTCTTT. This rearrangement joins TRBV6-5 to TRBJ1-1; unclear D gene. The CDR3 is 14 amino acids. CDR1 and CDR2 from the germline V gene are MNHEY and SVGAGI. V was pared by 7 bases and J by 0 bases, with 12 bases between.

CDR3 loop: CASSLTRQGGYEQYF. The CDR3 bases are TGTGCCAGCTCTCTAACCCGACAGGGGGGCTACGAGCAGTACTTC. V is TRBV18 and J is TRBJ2-7; the match to TRBD1 covers 9 bases. The CDR3 runs 15 residues. Trimming cost V 6 bases and J 3 bases; bases outside gene matches: 9. Germline V gives CDR1 KGHSH, CDR2 LQKENI.

The V gene is TRBV4-1, the J gene TRBJ2-7; 12 bases match TRBD2. CDR1 and CDR2 from the germline V gene are MGHRA and YSYEKL. J gave up 2 bases and V 1 base, and 0 bases lay outside the gene matches. The CDR3 loop spans 15 amino acids. The CDR3 sequence is CASSQGLAGAYEQYF. For the CDR3, the DNA is TGCGCCAGCAGCCAAGGACTAGCGGGAGCCTACGAGCAGTACTTC.

The V gene is TRBV27, the J gene TRBJ2-7; 7 positions agree with TRBD1. The CDR3 has 15 residues. CDR1 is MNHEY, CDR2 SMNVEV, per germline (reference sequence). The junction had 9 bases not matched to a gene; V was cut back by 5 bases and J by 2 bases. CDR3 coding DNA: TGTGCCAGCAGTCGAACCGGGACAGCCGCCTACGAGCAGTACTTC. Translation: CASSRTGTAAYEQYF.

The gene calls are TRBV27 and TRBJ1-4; the match to TRBD1 covers 8 bases. J was trimmed by 7 bases and V by 5 bases; bases with no gene match: 12. The CDR3 contains 16 residues. The V gene's germline CDR1 is MNHEY and CDR2 SMNVEV (reference sequence). The CDR3 DNA reads as TGTGCCAGCAGTCCCAGGTGGACAGGGTCGGCTGAAAAACTGTTTTTT. Protein: CASSPRWTGSAEKLFF.

This clone was seen only a few times. The CDR3 DNA is TGCGCCAGCAGTCAATCGATCGGTAGACAGGGGAAATGTCAGCCCCAGCATTTT. Translation: CASSQSIGRQGKCQPQHF. This rearrangement joins TRBV23-1 to TRBJ1-5; 8 bases match TRBD1. TRBV23-1 is sorted into the ORF group, with uncertain function. J was trimmed by 6 bases and V by 0 bases; bases with no gene match: 13. The length of the CDR3 is 18 residues.

This clone was seen a single time. V usage is TRBV5-1 and J usage is TRBJ1-4, with 8 bases that match TRBD1. This CDR3 is 16 amino acids long. From germline, CDR1 is SGHRS and CDR2 YFSETQ. J lost 7 bases, V lost 4 bases, and 12 bases had no gene match. The CDR3 loop reads CASSPGQASRGEKLFF. DNA of the CDR3: TGCGCCAGCAGCCCGGGACAGGCCTCGCGGGGTGAAAAACTGTTTTTT.

The chain recombines TRBV18 with TRBJ2-7; the match to TRBD2 covers 11 bases. The CDR3 consists of 17 residues. V trimming: 8 bases; J trimming: 1 base; junction bases outside the gene matches: 13. Germline V gene sequence: CDR1 KGHSH, CDR2 LQKENI. CDR3 amino acids: CASTQATSGRGSYEQYF. In DNA, the CDR3 is TGTGCCAGCACCCAGGCAACTAGCGGGAGAGGGTCCTACGAGCAGTACTTC.

This chain links TRBV7-9 with TRBJ1-4, with D tentatively TRBD1 (6 bases). This CDR3 contains 14 residues. V lost 3 bases to trimming and J lost 7 bases, with 12 bases between them. CDR1 and CDR2 (germline): SEHNR, FQNEAQ (reference sequence). For the CDR3, the DNA is TGTGCCAGCAGCTTGAGAGGGGGTAGTGAAAAACTGTTTTTT. Its translation: CASSLRGGSEKLFF.

This clone was counted only a few times. This chain joins TRBV7-9 and TRBJ1-1; tentative D call: TRBD1 (6 bases). CDR3 length: 13 amino acids. Trimming pared 5 bases from V and 4 bases from J, leaving 11 bases between. CDR1 is SEHNR, CDR2 FQNEAQ, per germline (reference sequence). CDR3 residues: CASSVGGTTEAFF. The CDR3 nucleotides are TGTGCCAGCAGCGTCGGGGGCACCACTGAAGCTTTCTTT.

CDR3 region: CASSVVGATEAFF. The CDR3 bases are TGTGCCAGCAGCGTAGTCGGGGCTACTGAAGCTTTCTTT. The rearrangement joins TRBV9 to TRBJ1-1; a possible D gene is TRBD1 (5 bases). The CDR3 spans 13 residues. CDR1 is SGDLS and CDR2 is YYNGEE in the germline V gene. V lost 0 bases to trimming and J lost 5 bases, with 8 bases between them.

The genes are TRBV24-1 and TRBJ2-5; the D gene is possibly TRBD2 (6 bases). The V end was cut by 0 bases, the J end by 2 bases, with 12 bases between. Germline values: CDR1 KGHDR, CDR2 SFDVKD. The CDR3 contains 16 residues. CDR3 residues: CATSDLRAGRQETQYF. The DNA of the CDR3 is TGTGCCACCAGTGATTTGCGGGCGGGGAGACAAGAGACCCAGTACTTC.

V usage is TRBV25-1 and J usage is TRBJ1-4; D remains ambiguous. CDR1 and CDR2 (germline): MGHDK, SYGVNS. With 0 bases removed from V and 4 bases from J, the gap between germline ends came to 9 bases. CDR3 length: 15 residues. The CDR3 sequence: CASSEYRGLNEKLFF. The CDR3 nucleotides read TGTGCCAGCAGTGAATATCGCGGACTTAATGAAAAACTGTTTTTT.

The chain carries TRBV19 and TRBJ2-1; no clear D gene. Trimming took 5 bases from V and 1 from J, leaving 15 bases between them. Per germline, CDR1 LNHDA and CDR2 SQIVND (reference sequence). CDR3 length: 16 amino acids. This CDR3 reads CASSEDNSFSYNEQFF. The CDR3 DNA follows: TGTGCCAGTAGTGAAGATAACAGTTTTTCCTACAATGAGCAGTTCTTC. Full variable domain (outside the CDR3, taken from reference TRBV19 and TRBJ2-1): DGGITQSPKYLFRKEGQNVTLSCEQNLNHDAMYWYRQDPGQGLRLIYYSQIVNDFQKGDIAEGYSVSREKKESFPLTVTSAQKNPTAFYLCASSEDNSFSYNEQFFGPGTRLTVL.

The rearrangement joins TRBV7-8 to TRBJ2-3; the match to TRBD2 covers 7 bases. Unmatched junction bases numbered 9, after V lost 4 bases and J lost 2 bases. CDR1 is SGHVS and CDR2 is FQNEAQ in the germline V gene. The CDR3 runs to 16 residues. CDR3 DNA: TGTGCCAGCAGCTCCCGTGGGAGGGCGGACACAGATACGCAGTATTTT. The encoded protein is CASSSRGRADTDTQYF.

V is TRBV5-5 and J is TRBJ2-7; perhaps TRBD1 as D (7 bases). V was pared by 4 bases and J by 5 bases, with 16 bases between. This CDR3 comprises 14 residues. Germline V CDR1 and CDR2: SGHKS, YYEKEE (reference sequence). The CDR3 DNA is TGTGCCAGCAGCCTGGAACAGGGGAGGAACGAGCAGTACTTC. Protein: CASSLEQGRNEQYF. Full variable domain (rest looked up from reference TRBV5-5 and TRBJ2-7): DAGVTQSPTHLIKTRGQQVTLRCSPISGHKSVSWYQQVLGQGPQFIFQYYEKEERGRGNFPDRFSARQFPNYSSELNVNALLLGDSALYLCASSLEQGRNEQYFGPGTRLTVT.

The chain combines TRBV9 with TRBJ2-7, with 8 bases that match TRBD1. Germline CDR1 and CDR2: SGDLS and YYNGEE. The CDR3 length is 15 residues. J gave up 2 bases and V 2 bases, and 6 bases lay outside the gene matches. The CDR3 sequence: CASSVGQGSTYEQYF. CDR3 coding DNA: TGTGCCAGCAGCGTCGGACAGGGCTCTACCTACGAGCAGTACTTC.

The chain is built from TRBV6-5 and TRBJ2-7; 9 bases map to TRBD1. The germline CDR1 and CDR2 sequences are MNHEY and SVGAGI. The CDR3 totals 13 residues. V dropped 6 bases and J dropped 6; count of bases not matched to a gene: 6. For the CDR3, the DNA is TGTGCCAGCAGCCCGGGACAGGGTCCCGAGCAGTACTTC. As protein: CASSPGQGPEQYF.

The chain has TRBV19 and TRBJ2-5; perhaps TRBD1 as D (5 bases). V lost 3 bases, J lost 4 bases, and 9 bases lay in between. The V gene's germline CDR1 is LNHDA and CDR2 SQIVND (reference sequence). The CDR3 runs to 13 residues. CDR3 region: CASSMGRAETQYF. The CDR3 nucleotides are TGTGCCAGTAGTATGGGCAGGGCAGAGACCCAGTACTTC.

The rearrangement joins TRBV25-1 to TRBJ1-1; D unclear. CDR3 length: 13 amino acids. V dropped 6 bases and J dropped 1 base, with 9 bases sitting between them. The germline gives CDR1 MGHDK, CDR2 SYGVNS. The CDR3 bases are TGTGCCAGCAGGGAGACTGGGAACACTGAAGCTTTCTTT. As protein: CASRETGNTEAFF.

This clone is a singleton in its sample. The V call is TRBV11-1, the J call TRBJ2-7; the D is unclear. Trimming removed 2 bases from V and 4 bases from J, with 9 bases in between. CDR1 is SGHAT and CDR2 is FQDESV in the germline V gene (reference sequence). This CDR3 is 13 amino acids long. The CDR3 DNA reads as TGTGCCAGCAGCTTACACACGAATTACGAGCAGTACTTC. Translating gives CASSLHTNYEQYF.

The genes are TRBV6-5 and TRBJ1-1, with a weak D call TRBD1 (5 bases). V gave up 7 bases and J gave up 5 bases, with 17 bases separating them. Germline CDR1 reads MNHEY; CDR2 reads SVGAGI. There are 14 residues in the CDR3. The CDR3 reads CASKYDSRWTEAFF. CDR3 in DNA: TGTGCCAGCAAATATGACAGTCGATGGACTGAAGCTTTCTTT.

This clone was picked up a small number of times. This rearrangement joins TRBV5-1 to TRBJ1-6, with 7 bases that match TRBD1. Germline CDR1 is SGHRS and CDR2 is YFSETQ. This CDR3 is 15 amino acids long. Trimming at V came to 4 bases and at J to 10 bases, leaving 11 bases not matched to a gene. As DNA, the CDR3 is TGCGCCAGCAGCCCGAATTTAAACAGGGGATCACCCCTCCACTTT. Translating it yields CASSPNLNRGSPLHF.

CDR3 loop: CASSLLGGVTTHNEQFF. CDR3 nucleotides: TGTGCCAGCAGTTTACTCGGCGGCGTTACCACACACAATGAGCAGTTCTTC. The J gene is TRBJ2-1, the V gene TRBV28, with D uncertain. The V gene lost 2 bases and the J gene lost 5 bases, with 19 bases spanning the gap. The CDR3 has 17 residues. Germline V gene sequence: CDR1 MDHEN, CDR2 SYDVKM. Variable domain in full (rest from reference TRBV28 and TRBJ2-1): DVKVTQSSRYLVKRTGEKVFLECVQDMDHENMFWYRQDPGLGLRLIYFSYDVKMKEKGDIPEGYSVSREKKERFSLILESASTNQTSMYLCASSLLGGVTTHNEQFFGPGTRLTVL.

V gene TRBV10-3 combines with J gene TRBJ1-3; D unresolved. Per the germline V gene, CDR1 is ENHRY and CDR2 is SYGVKD. CDR3 length: 12 residues. Trimming took off 10 bases at V and 2 bases at J, with 9 bases between the two ends. The CDR3 is CATYRTGNTIYF. CDR3 bases: TGTGCCACGTACCGGACTGGAAACACCATATATTTT.